These 23 T cell receptor beta chains originate from one sample sequenced in a study of blood T cell repertoires in COVID-19. The table came from immunoSEQ multiplex PCR; TCRdb's copy has only in-frame clones and leaves some out. The sample comprises about 160,000 clones, roughly 80% of which are singletons, and 6.5% to 8.5% rests with the top ten. Sequencing was performed on peripheral blood. The receptors come from a woman in her forties with COVID-19, enrolled during active disease.

As for this clone: Different DNA sequences within this sample yield the same CDR3. The chain employs TRBV3-1 (or the pseudogene TRBV3-2) and TRBJ2-1, with 15 positions matching TRBD2. Germline V CDR1 and CDR2: LGHDT, YNNKEL (reference sequence). This CDR3 has 15 amino acids. The V gene end was trimmed by 5 bases and the J gene end by 10 bases; junction bases not matched to a gene: 6. For the CDR3, the DNA is TGTGCCAGCAGCTGGACTAGCGGGGGGGCGGGGGAGCAGTTCTTC. Its protein product is CASSWTSGGAGEQFF.

The V call is TRBV6-1, the J call TRBJ2-7; D might be TRBD1 (5 bases). V lost 3 bases, J lost 3 bases, and 12 bases lay in between. The germline V gene has CDR1 MNHNS and CDR2 SASEGT. The CDR3 is made up of 14 amino acids. The CDR3 DNA reads TGTGCCAGCAGTGAGTACAGGACAAACTACGAGCAGTACGTC. Its translation: CASSEYRTNYEQYV.

This chain connects TRBV7-9 to TRBJ2-7; 7 bases match TRBD2. Germline V CDR1 and CDR2: SEHNR, FQNEAQ (reference sequence). The CDR3 length is 15 residues. V dropped 2 bases and J dropped 5; count of bases not matched to a gene: 9. For the CDR3, the DNA is TGTGCCAGCAGCTTAATGGTGACTAGCAGTGACGAGCAGTACTTC. This sequence encodes CASSLMVTSSDEQYF.

The chain recombines TRBV7-2 with TRBJ2-7; the match to TRBD2 covers 11 bases. This CDR3 region has 15 residues. The V and J ends lost 4 bases and 2 bases, in that order; junction bases with no gene match: 4. Per germline, CDR1 SGHTA and CDR2 FQGNSA. In DNA form, the CDR3 reads TGTGCCAGCAGCTACACTAGCGGGGGTACCTACGAGCAGTACGTC. The encoded protein is CASSYTSGGTYEQYV.

This clone was detected only a few times. The sample holds other DNA sequences that translate to the same CDR3. This chain links TRBV5-5 with TRBJ1-2; D call uncertain. The V gene's germline CDR1 is SGHKS and CDR2 YYEKEE (reference sequence). Between the trimmed V and J ends, which lost 0 bases and 1 base, there was a span of 4 bases. The CDR3 is 13 residues long. The DNA for the CDR3 is TGTGCCAGCAGCTTGGGCAGTAACTATGGCTACACCTTC. Its translation is CASSLGSNYGYTF. Filled out from reference TRBV5-5 and TRBJ1-2, the complete variable domain reads DAGVTQSPTHLIKTRGQQVTLRCSPISGHKSVSWYQQVLGQGPQFIFQYYEKEERGRGNFPDRFSARQFPNYSSELNVNALLLGDSALYLCASSLGSNYGYTFGSGTRLTVV.

On this clone itself: The same CDR3 also results from other DNA sequences found in this sample. The chain carries TRBV6-4 and TRBJ2-1; 11 bases agree with TRBD1. This CDR3 has 14 residues. Losses at the gene ends were 4 bases for V and 6 bases for J; bases not matched to a gene: 2. Germline V lookup: CDR1 MRHNA, CDR2 SNTAGT. CDR3 coding DNA: TGTGCCAGCAGTGGCGGGACAGGGGGCAATGAGCAGTTCTTC. Translated: CASSGGTGGNEQFF.

The rearrangement joins TRBV7-9 to TRBJ2-2; TRBD1 agrees at 7 bases. The J segment lost 2 bases and the V segment lost 1 base, leaving 10 bases of the junction unmatched. Germline V gene lookup returns CDR1 SEHNR and CDR2 FQNEAQ (reference sequence). The length of the CDR3 is 18 residues. This chain's CDR3 is CASSLVGGPFLNTGELFF. CDR3 nucleotide sequence: TGTGCCAGCAGCTTAGTAGGGGGCCCCTTCTTAAACACCGGGGAGCTGTTTTTT.

The V gene is TRBV6-5, the J gene TRBJ2-2; TRBD1 matches at 7 bases. CDR1 and CDR2 from the germline V gene are MNHEY and SVGAGI. The CDR3 totals 13 residues. After removal of 7 bases from V and 4 bases from J, the junction contained 3 bases not matched to a gene. In DNA, the CDR3 is TGTGCCAGCAAGGGGGCTAGCACCGGGGAGCTGTTTTTT. This sequence encodes CASKGASTGELFF.

The J gene is TRBJ1-1, the V gene TRBV7-6; possible D gene TRBD1, 6 bases. Germline loops: CDR1 SGHVS, CDR2 FNYEAQ. The CDR3 is 15 residues long. Trimming stripped 5 bases from V and 1 base from J, with 14 bases between. The CDR3 sequence: CASSPRQVSNTEAFF. The CDR3 DNA sequence: TGTGCCAGCAGCCCGCGACAGGTGTCGAACACTGAAGCTTTCTTT.

The chain combines TRBV4-1 with TRBJ2-2; TRBD1 might be the D (6 bases). CDR1 is MGHRA, CDR2 YSYEKL, per germline. The CDR3 has 16 residues. Trimming removed 4 bases from V and 3 bases from J, with 15 bases in between. CDR3 in DNA: TGCGCCAGCAGCCTGGACCTCGAGGGGGACACCGGGGAGCTGTTTTTT. Its protein product is CASSLDLEGDTGELFF.

The chain links TRBV2 to TRBJ2-2; 10 bases map to TRBD1. Trimming cost V 2 bases and J 4 bases; bases outside gene matches: 19. CDR1 and CDR2 (germline): SNHLY, FYNNEI. This CDR3 region has 21 residues. The CDR3 region is CASSENLRRWTGGHVTGELFF. CDR3 nucleotide sequence: TGTGCCAGCAGTGAAAACCTCCGCAGATGGACAGGGGGTCATGTCACCGGGGAGCTGTTTTTT.

The CDR3 bases are TGTGCCAGCACTACAGGGACAGGCGGTAGAAACACCATATATTTT. Translated, it gives CASTTGTGGRNTIYF. The genes are TRBV6-5 and TRBJ1-3; 8 nucleotides agree with TRBD1. Germline CDR1 is MNHEY and CDR2 is SVGAGI. This CDR3 contains 15 residues. The trim removed 7 bases at V and 5 bases at J, leaving 10 bases unmatched.

V and J are TRBV2 and TRBJ2-7, with 11 bases aligning to TRBD2. Germline-derived CDR1 and CDR2 are SNHLY and FYNNEI. V shed 0 bases, J shed 3 bases, and the junction held 1 base outside the gene matches. CDR3 length equals 15 residues. The CDR3 coding sequence is TGTGCCAGCAGTGAAGCGACTAGCGGGATCTACGAGCAGTACTTC. Translated: CASSEATSGIYEQYF.

This chain links TRBV29-1 with TRBJ2-7; tentatively, D is TRBD1 (5 bases). Between the trimmed V and J ends, which lost 7 bases and 6 bases, there was a span of 19 bases. Germline loops: CDR1 SQVTM, CDR2 ANQGSEA. There are 13 residues in the CDR3. CDR3 bases: TGCAGCGGGGGCGTGGGCCCCGTGGGCGAGCAGTACTTC. Translating it yields CSGGVGPVGEQYF.

This chain joins TRBV5-4 and TRBJ2-1; 10 bases match TRBD1. From germline, CDR1 is SGHNT and CDR2 YYREEE (reference sequence). CDR3 size: 13 residues. The V gene end was trimmed by 2 bases and the J gene end by 10 bases; junction bases not matched to a gene: 3. The CDR3 DNA is TGTGCCAGCAGCTTTGACAGGGGGCAGGAGCAGTTCTTC. It yields the protein CASSFDRGQEQFF.

As DNA, the CDR3 is TGTGCCAGCAGTTCCGGAGGGGTGGACACCTACAATGAGCAGTTCTTC. Protein sequence: CASSSGGVDTYNEQFF. This chain connects TRBV6-5 to TRBJ2-1; D is possibly TRBD2 (6 bases). V lost 4 bases, J lost 2 bases, and 15 bases lay in between. This CDR3 has 16 residues. Germline V CDR1 and CDR2: MNHEY, SVGAGI.

This chain joins TRBV28 and TRBJ2-7; TRBD1 aligns across 8 bases. The CDR3 totals 12 residues. Germline V gene sequence: CDR1 MDHEN, CDR2 SYDVKM. V shed 10 bases, J shed 3 bases, and the junction held 5 bases outside the gene matches. This CDR3 reads CATTGVVYEQYF. The DNA for the CDR3 is TGTGCCACGACAGGGGTGGTCTACGAGCAGTACTTC.

The genes are TRBV7-3 and TRBJ2-1; TRBD2 aligns across 13 bases. CDR1 and CDR2 from the germline V gene are SGHTA and FQGTGA. The V segment lost 5 bases and the J segment 6 bases; nucleotides outside the gene matches: 4. The CDR3 is 15 amino acids. The CDR3 sequence is CASSPGLAGANEQFF. In DNA form, the CDR3 reads TGTGCCAGCAGCCCCGGACTAGCGGGAGCCAATGAGCAGTTCTTC.

This clone has at least ten counts. At one end, the junction sequence differs from germline, possibly due to a read error. J is TRBJ1-4 and V is TRBV23-1; perhaps TRBD1 as D (6 bases). TRBV23-1 is labeled an ORF, and its function is uncertain. This CDR3 has 19 amino acids. For the CDR3, the DNA is TGCGCCAGCAGCCAATCGGGGGAGGGGGTCCCCTTACTAGATGAAAAACTGTTTTTT. Amino acid sequence: CASSQSGEGVPLLDEKLFF.

The rearrangement joins TRBV5-4 to TRBJ1-4; D remains unclear. Trimming pared 4 bases from V and 0 bases from J, leaving 10 bases between. The CDR3 is made up of 15 amino acids. Germline-derived CDR1 and CDR2 are SGHNT and YYREEE (reference sequence). CDR3 nucleotide sequence: TGTGCCAGCAGCCATGGGAGTACAACTAATGAAAAACTGTTTTTT. This translates into CASSHGSTTNEKLFF.

CDR3 in amino acids: CASSRGQGGSEAFF. For the CDR3, the DNA is TGTGCCAGCAGCCGAGGTCAAGGGGGTTCTGAAGCTTTCTTT. V is TRBV7-3 and J is TRBJ1-1; weak D call: TRBD1 (6 bases). With 5 bases removed from V and 6 bases from J, the gap between germline ends came to 16 bases. Germline loops: CDR1 SGHTA, CDR2 FQGTGA. The CDR3 covers 14 residues.

The chain combines TRBV9 with TRBJ2-2; 9 bases align to TRBD2. This CDR3 is built from 16 residues. Germline CDR1 and CDR2: SGDLS and YYNGEE. V shed 0 bases, J shed 5 bases, and the junction held 5 bases outside the gene matches. CDR3 DNA: TGTGCCAGCAGCGTAGCTCTAGCGGGACGAACCGGGGAGCTGTTTTTT. Translation: CASSVALAGRTGELFF.

The chain has TRBV12-3 or TRBV12-4 and TRBJ1-2, with D uncertain. The CDR3 length is 11 residues. Between the trimmed V and J ends, which lost 10 bases and 8 bases, there was a span of 14 bases. CDR3 in DNA: TGTGCCATCCTAGAGGTTCGGGGCTACACCTTC. The encoded protein is CAILEVRGYTF.